This record concerns one TCR beta chain sequence. The germline CDR1 and CDR2 sequences are MDHEN and SYDVKM. CDR3 length: 13 residues. With 6 bases clipped from V and 9 bases from J, the junction kept 7 bases outside the gene matches. Authors' analysis steps: Amplification from reference gene primers served as the basis for estimated nucleated cell counts. Sequencing was performed with immunoSEQ multiplex PCR; in TCRdb, only in-frame clones are kept and a portion is missing. The DNA gave D and trimming, while V, J and clone size come from that table. This sample has approximately 180,000 clones, with more than 75% found just once. These data are taken from a study of blood T cell repertoires in COVID-19. Study at large: PBMCs, B-cell-depleted T cells, or T cells were the source of the cDNA or gDNA that made up the material.

Patients at the Seattle site were enrolled during active infection and followed longitudinally. The sample was peripheral blood. The rearrangement joins TRBV28 to TRBJ1-5, with TRBD1 identical over 8 bases. This receptor was taken from a person between 65 and 79 years old with COVID-19, enrolled during active disease. CDR3 nucleotide sequence: TGTGCCAGCAGGGGACAGGCAAACGGGCCCCAGCATTTT. Its protein is CASRGQANGPQHF.